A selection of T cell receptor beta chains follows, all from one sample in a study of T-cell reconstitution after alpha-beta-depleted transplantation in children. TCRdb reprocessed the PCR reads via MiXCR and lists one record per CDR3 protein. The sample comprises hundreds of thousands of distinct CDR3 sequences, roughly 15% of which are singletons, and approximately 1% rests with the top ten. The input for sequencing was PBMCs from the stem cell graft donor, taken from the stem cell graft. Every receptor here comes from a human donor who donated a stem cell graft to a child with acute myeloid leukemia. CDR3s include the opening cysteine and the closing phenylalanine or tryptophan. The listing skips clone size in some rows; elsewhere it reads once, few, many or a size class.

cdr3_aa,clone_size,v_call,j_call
CASSAHDGYTF,.,TRBV7-9,TRBJ1-2
CASSLDRGNNEQFF,few,TRBV7-9,TRBJ2-1
CASSRGRGDNQPQHF,few,TRBV7-2,TRBJ1-5
CASSLGPIPGTEAFF,few,TRBV7-2,TRBJ1-1
CSAISRGGNQPQHF,many,TRBV20-1,TRBJ1-5
CASSLEGQNYNEQFF,.,TRBV5-1,TRBJ2-1
CSASMGEKLFF,many,TRBV20-1,TRBJ1-4
CSIQGGQGDRNYGYTF,many,TRBV29-1,TRBJ1-2
CATSPGQEYNEQFF,many,TRBV24-1,TRBJ2-1
CSARQGPGTGELFF,many,TRBV20-1,TRBJ2-2
CASSPDGHSNQPQHF,few,TRBV5-1,TRBJ1-5
CASSQDRGEDTQYF,few,TRBV4-3,TRBJ2-3
CSITGGGLGVEKLFF,.,TRBV20-1,TRBJ1-4
CAISEGQSFTDTQYF,.,TRBV25-1,TRBJ2-3
CASSFPGQGAYEQYF,few,TRBV7-9,TRBJ2-7
CASRGGFWSTGELFF,few,TRBV27,TRBJ2-2
CASSLTGGGKANYGYTF,.,TRBV7-9,TRBJ1-2
CASRNPPENTEAFF,.,TRBV7-8,TRBJ1-1
CASSPTVYNEQFF,many,TRBV12-3/TRBV12-4,TRBJ2-1
CASSFGTTVTYGYTF,few,TRBV28,TRBJ1-2
CASSVRQGTYNEQFF,many,TRBV7-3,TRBJ2-1
CASSFDRGPAYEQYF,few,TRBV5-1,TRBJ2-7
CAIREGQQSTDTQYF,many,TRBV10-3,TRBJ2-3
CASSYTSGQYSGANVLTF,many,TRBV6-2/TRBV6-3,TRBJ2-6
CASSPWKAGEAFF,few,TRBV7-2,TRBJ1-1
CSARDGHSYEQYF,many,TRBV20-1,TRBJ2-7